A single sample gave rise to the 27 T cell receptor beta chains below, sequenced in a study of cytotoxic CD8 clonotypes in ibrutinib-treated CLL. Clones were sequenced by immunoSEQ multiplex PCR, and TCRdb holds only the in-frame ones, with some missing. The profile covers over 120,000 clones, with around 82% appearing a single time and approximately 7.6% taken by the ten largest. Sequencing was performed on PBMCs, taken after 36 months of ibrutinib treatment. These receptors originate from a human donor with chronic lymphocytic leukemia.

This clone was seen a few times. The chain carries TRBV5-8 and TRBJ1-5; TRBD1 might be the D (6 bases). The CDR3 has 15 amino acids. The germline V gene has CDR1 SGHTS and CDR2 YDEGEE. Trimming cost V 2 bases and J 6 bases, with 15 bases left between them. CDR3 coding DNA: TGTGCCAGCAGCTTTGGGGGCAAGGGCCGTCAGCCCCAGCATTTT. Residues: CASSFGGKGRQPQHF. The whole variable domain, remainder taken from reference TRBV5-8 and TRBJ1-5, is EAGVTQSPTHLIKTRGQQATLRCSPISGHTSVYWYQQALGLGLQFLLWYDEGEERNRGNFPPRFSGRQFPNYSSELNVNALELEDSALYLCASSFGGKGRQPQHFGDGTRLSIL.

The chain recombines TRBV6-1 with TRBJ2-7, with 7 bases matching TRBD2. The CDR3 runs to 13 residues. V lost 1 base, J lost 7 bases, and 4 bases stayed unmatched. CDR1 MNHNS and CDR2 SASEGT come from the germline V gene. DNA of the CDR3: TGTGCCAGCAGTGAAGAAGCCGGGGGGGAGCAGTACTTC. The encoded protein is CASSEEAGGEQYF.

With respect to this clone: No DNA is shown, since the ends of the CDR3 on it are uncertain; the CDR3 is the one TCRdb lists. The chain employs TRBV1 and TRBJ2-7; the D segment call TRBD2 is taken from the table without a DNA check. TRBV1 is deemed a pseudogene. The CDR3 is made up of 16 amino acids, end residues included. CDR3 residues: CTSILFGAGSSYEQYF.

J is TRBJ1-5 and V is TRBV19, with D possibly matching TRBD1 (5 bases). The CDR3 has 15 residues. Germline loops: CDR1 LNHDA, CDR2 SQIVND (reference sequence). With 5 bases removed from V and 5 bases from J, the gap between germline ends came to 16 bases. CDR3 in amino acids: CASSVRDALYQPQHF. For the CDR3, the DNA is TGTGCCAGTAGTGTCCGGGACGCACTTTATCAGCCCCAGCATTTT.

The chain is built from TRBV6-5 and TRBJ2-7; 7 nucleotides align to TRBD1. Trimming removed 2 bases from V and 2 bases from J; junction bases left unmatched: 6. Germline-derived CDR1 and CDR2 are MNHEY and SVGAGI. The CDR3 sequence is 15 residues long. CDR3: CASSYTRDSAYEQYF. Here the CDR3 DNA reads TGTGCCAGCAGTTACACCCGGGACAGCGCCTACGAGCAGTACTTC.

Comment on this clone: The sample holds other DNA sequences that translate to the same CDR3. The V and J genes are TRBV6-5 and TRBJ1-1; D gene uncertain. CDR3 length: 11 residues. The germline V and J ends were trimmed by 5 bases and 7 bases, with 8 bases remaining between them. Germline V gene lookup returns CDR1 MNHEY and CDR2 SVGAGI. The CDR3 coding sequence is TGTGCCAGCAGTGAGCTAGGTGAAGCTTTCTTT. This codes for CASSELGEAFF.

The rearrangement links TRBV28 to TRBJ1-1, with unresolved D. This CDR3 has 15 residues. Between the trimmed V and J ends, which lost 3 bases and 1 base, there was a span of 12 bases. The germline gives CDR1 MDHEN, CDR2 SYDVKM. Here the CDR3 reads CASSFRGVRNTEAFF. For the CDR3, the DNA is TGTGCCAGCAGTTTTCGCGGGGTTAGGAACACTGAAGCTTTCTTT.

This chain joins TRBV11-3 and TRBJ2-7, with D uncertain. CDR3 length equals 12 residues. The germline CDR1 and CDR2 sequences are SGHNT and YENEEA. V was shortened by 8 bases and J by 3 bases, with 11 bases between the two germline ends. The CDR3 is CASARSSYEQYF. The CDR3 bases are TGTGCCAGCGCACGAAGCAGCTACGAGCAGTACTTC.

The chain joins TRBV27 to TRBJ2-7, with 13 bases matching TRBD2. Per the germline V gene, CDR1 is MNHEY and CDR2 is SMNVEV (reference sequence). J was trimmed by 0 bases and V by 3 bases; bases with no gene match: 17. The CDR3 length is 21 residues. The CDR3 DNA reads TGTGCCAGCAGTTTTATACGGGGGGAGACTAGCGGGAGGCCCAGCTCCTACGAGCAGTACTTC. Protein: CASSFIRGETSGRPSSYEQYF.

V gene TRBV10-3 combines with J gene TRBJ1-2; 12 bases match TRBD1. Germline assignment: CDR1 ENHRY and CDR2 SYGVKD. The CDR3 is made up of 14 amino acids. The junction had 8 bases not matched to a gene; V was cut back by 7 bases and J by 8 bases. In DNA form, the CDR3 reads TGTGCCATCAACAAGGGACAGGGGGCGAGAGGCTACACCTTC. This sequence encodes CAINKGQGARGYTF.

The V call is TRBV7-9, the J call TRBJ2-1; 12 bases are a match to TRBD2. V was clipped by 3 bases and J by 9 bases; unmatched bases: 3. The germline gives CDR1 SEHNR, CDR2 FQNEAQ (reference sequence). This CDR3 has 14 amino acids. CDR3 coding DNA: TGTGCCAGCAGCTTGACTAGCGGGGGAGGTGAGCAGTTCTTC. Residues: CASSLTSGGGEQFF.

This sequence joins TRBV5-5 and TRBJ1-1; D perhaps matches TRBD1 (5 bases). Germline V gene lookup returns CDR1 SGHKS and CDR2 YYEKEE (reference sequence). CDR3 size: 12 residues. Deletions cut 6 bases from V and 6 bases from J, with 12 bases between. Written as DNA, the CDR3 is TGTGCCAGCACCCTGGACACTCCTGAAGCTTTCTTT. It yields the protein CASTLDTPEAFF.

The rearrangement uses TRBV11-3 and TRBJ2-7; D possibly corresponds to TRBD2 (5 bases). The CDR3 totals 14 residues. V lost 0 bases and J 4 bases, leaving 10 bases between the germline ends. CDR1 is SGHNT, CDR2 YENEEA, per germline. The CDR3 is CASSLDAGPYEQYF. In nucleotides, the CDR3 is TGTGCCAGCAGCTTAGATGCGGGTCCTTACGAGCAGTACTTC.

The chain is built from TRBV18 and TRBJ1-1; TRBD1 agrees at 7 bases. CDR1 is KGHSH and CDR2 is LQKENI in the germline V gene. After removal of 1 base from V and 1 base from J, the junction contained 9 bases not matched to a gene. The CDR3 spans 17 residues. The CDR3 DNA is TGTGCCAGCTCACCACTGACAGGGAGCATCTGGAACACTGAAGCTTTCTTT. Translating it yields CASSPLTGSIWNTEAFF.

V is TRBV6-6 and J is TRBJ1-2; D call uncertain. Germline CDR1 MNHNY, CDR2 SVGAGI (reference sequence). This CDR3 spans 15 amino acids. Trimming shortened V by 5 bases and J by 4 bases, and 17 bases separated the two germline ends. The CDR3 is CASSSPRWAIYGYTF. Here the CDR3 DNA reads TGTGCCAGCAGTAGCCCTCGGTGGGCGATCTATGGCTACACCTTC.

This chain links TRBV5-1 with TRBJ2-1; D possibly corresponds to TRBD2 (5 bases). Trimming stripped 2 bases from V and 4 bases from J, with 13 bases between. This CDR3 has 15 residues. Germline loops: CDR1 SGHRS, CDR2 YFSETQ. CDR3 in DNA: TGCGCCAGCAGCTTAACCGGGAACCCTTACAATGAGCAGTTCTTC. It is translated as CASSLTGNPYNEQFF.

The chain carries TRBV15 and TRBJ1-2; D remains unclear. This CDR3 region has 15 residues. The V gene's germline CDR1 is LNHNV and CDR2 YYDKDF (reference sequence). V lost 4 bases and J 0 bases, leaving 12 bases between the germline ends. CDR3 nucleotide sequence: TGTGCCACCAGCACCTTTAGAGGAACTAACTATGGCTACACCTTC. As protein: CATSTFRGTNYGYTF. Looking up the rest from reference TRBV15 and TRBJ1-2 gives the full variable domain: DAMVIQNPRYQVTQFGKPVTLSCSQTLNHNVMYWYQQKSSQAPKLLFHYYDKDFNNEADTPDNFQSRRPNTSFCFLDIRSPGLGDTAMYLCATSTFRGTNYGYTFGSGTRLTVV.

There are a few counts of this clone. The chain has TRBV6-5 and TRBJ1-6; 9 bases are a match to TRBD1. This CDR3 spans 14 amino acids. Germline lookup yields CDR1 MNHEY and CDR2 SVGAGI. V gave up 5 bases and J gave up 9 bases; unmatched junction bases: 5. The CDR3 here is CASSETGGASPLHF. CDR3 sequence (DNA): TGTGCCAGCAGTGAGACAGGGGGAGCTTCACCCCTCCACTTT.

J is TRBJ1-1 and V is TRBV5-1; D is undetermined. The CDR3 spans 15 residues. CDR1 and CDR2 (germline): SGHRS, YFSETQ. V was cut by 0 bases and J by 2 bases, with 11 bases left in between. CDR3 residues: CASSLVPAGNTEAFF. In DNA form, the CDR3 reads TGCGCCAGCAGCTTGGTTCCAGCGGGAAACACTGAAGCTTTCTTT.

The J gene is TRBJ1-5, the V gene TRBV19, with 7 bases that match TRBD1. This CDR3 has 14 amino acids. V lost 6 bases and J lost 7; bases outside the gene matches: 9. CDR1 LNHDA and CDR2 SQIVND come from the germline V gene (reference sequence). The CDR3 nucleotides read TGTGCCAGTAGCCCCAGGGGGACCTCCCAGCCCCAGCATTTT. Its translation is CASSPRGTSQPQHF. The full variable domain, with the rest looked up from reference TRBV19 and TRBJ1-5, is DGGITQSPKYLFRKEGQNVTLSCEQNLNHDAMYWYRQDPGQGLRLIYYSQIVNDFQKGDIAEGYSVSREKKESFPLTVTSAQKNPTAFYLCASSPRGTSQPQHFGDGTRLSIL.

The chain is built from TRBV5-1 and TRBJ2-5; 9 bases are a match to TRBD1. V shed 2 bases and J 4 bases; nucleotides not matched to a gene: 9. The CDR3 contains 16 residues. Germline V gives CDR1 SGHRS, CDR2 YFSETQ. The CDR3 bases are TGCGCCAGCAGCTTCCGCGACAGGGGGTCCGGAGAGACCCAGTACTTC. Encoded protein: CASSFRDRGSGETQYF.

A single count supports this clone. CDR3 sequence reads: CASNEVRLPNTEAFF. The CDR3 DNA is TGTGCCAGCAACGAGGTCAGGTTGCCGAACACTGAAGCTTTCTTT. The chain combines TRBV6-5 with TRBJ1-1; D call uncertain. Germline values: CDR1 MNHEY, CDR2 SVGAGI. This CDR3 is built from 15 residues. V was clipped by 7 bases and J by 1 base, with 16 bases between them.

The genes are TRBV6-5 and TRBJ1-2; TRBD1 agrees at 7 bases. Germline assignment: CDR1 MNHEY and CDR2 SVGAGI. This CDR3 is 11 amino acids long. V shed 6 bases and J 13 bases; nucleotides not matched to a gene: 8. Here the CDR3 DNA reads TGTGCCAGCAGCTCCGACAGGGTCTTCACCTTC. This sequence encodes CASSSDRVFTF.

This rearrangement joins TRBV28 to TRBJ1-5; D gene unclear. Trimming pared 5 bases from V and 0 bases from J, leaving 8 bases between. The V gene's germline CDR1 is MDHEN and CDR2 SYDVKM. The CDR3 extends over 14 amino acids. The CDR3 region is CASSGPNSNQPQHF. In DNA, the CDR3 is TGTGCCAGCAGTGGTCCGAATAGCAATCAGCCCCAGCATTTT.

The chain uses TRBV18 and TRBJ1-1; D uncertain. The CDR3 covers 17 residues. Trimming pared 3 bases from V and 11 bases from J, leaving 28 bases between. Germline loops: CDR1 KGHSH, CDR2 LQKENI. The CDR3 DNA is TGTGCCAGCTCACCCCCACAAATTGGTCCAGGAGTCTCTTCCGCTTTCTTT. This translates into CASSPPQIGPGVSSAFF. The variable domain in full, with the rest retrieved from reference TRBV18 and TRBJ1-1, is NAGVMQNPRHLVRRRGQEARLRCSPMKGHSHVYWYRQLPEEGLKFMVYLQKENIIDESGMPKERFSAEFPKEGPSILRIQQVVRGDSAAYFCASSPPQIGPGVSSAFFGQGTRLTVV.

The chain employs TRBV5-1 and TRBJ1-2; tentatively, D is TRBD1 (5 bases). V dropped 8 bases and J dropped 8 bases, with 16 bases sitting between them. Germline V lookup: CDR1 SGHRS, CDR2 YFSETQ. The CDR3 extends over 12 amino acids. As DNA, the CDR3 is TGCGCCAGTTCGGGGACGAGAGGCGGCTACACCTTC. It translates to CASSGTRGGYTF.

This chain links TRBV5-1 with TRBJ2-3; D is unresolved. This CDR3 has 15 residues. The ends were cut back, 6 bases at V and 5 bases at J, with 19 bases in the middle. Germline assignment: CDR1 SGHRS and CDR2 YFSETQ. The CDR3 nucleotides read TGCGCCAGCAATTCGGTAGGGTTCGGTGGAGATACGCAGTATTTT. The encoded protein is CASNSVGFGGDTQYF.